This is a list of T cell receptor beta chains from one sample in a study of T-cell memory formation after mild COVID-19. TCRdb re-called the 5' RACE reads through MiXCR, storing one row per CDR3 protein. This repertoire shows about 610,000 distinct CDR3 sequences, 15% to 20% found once; its top ten account for about 8.1%. Sequenced: PBMCs or a T cell subset sorted from them (not recorded which). The receptors come from an adult woman who had mild COVID-19 (a few samples of this study predate the infection). Cell type and time point are not known. CDR3s leave out the opening cysteine and the closing phenylalanine or tryptophan. D genes are given only for firm matches.

d_call j_call v_call cdr3_aa
NA TRBJ1-1 TRBV18 ASSPYRAGNTEAF
NA TRBJ1-1 TRBV30 AWSLQGNTEAF
NA TRBJ1-4 TRBV29-1 SVWGGLATNEKLF
TRBD1 TRBJ1-1 TRBV20-1 SAGTGDTEAF
NA TRBJ2-7 TRBV5-1 ASSPPAGQTYEQY
NA TRBJ2-7 TRBV12-3/TRBV12-4 ASSLLGRGEQY
TRBD1 TRBJ1-1 TRBV3-1 ASSQDRAYTEAF
TRBD1 TRBJ2-2 TRBV12-3/TRBV12-4 ASSRTRTGGLTGELF
TRBD2 TRBJ2-3 TRBV9 ASSVEKTSGIADTQY
TRBD2 TRBJ2-1 TRBV7-9 ASSPKRIGGSYNEQF
TRBD2 TRBJ2-1 TRBV24-1 ATSDYGLAGPDEQF
NA TRBJ1-1 TRBV5-1 ASSPDSSEAF
TRBD1 TRBJ1-1 TRBV14 ASSRQTGWDTEAF
TRBD2 TRBJ2-7 TRBV9 ASSVASGGRNEQY
NA TRBJ2-6 TRBV7-6 ASSLGLPSYYSGSGANVLT
NA TRBJ2-2 TRBV11-3 ASSSASTGELF
NA TRBJ1-2 TRBV10-3 AISESSLQGNYGYT
TRBD2 TRBJ2-3 TRBV5-4 ASRHLAGGPADTQY
NA TRBJ2-3 TRBV4-3 ASSQDRGAASADTQY
TRBD1 TRBJ2-7 TRBV2 ASNRQGGNYEQY
TRBD1 TRBJ2-3 TRBV24-1 ATSDPIDGQGLITDTQY
NA TRBJ2-1 TRBV7-9 ASSPPEGNLPEQF
NA TRBJ1-1 TRBV6-5 ASSYKSGDTEAF
NA TRBJ2-2 TRBV5-1 ASSFLGFQANTGELF